This T cell receptor beta chain was profiled in a study of Ad26.COV2.S vaccination and SARS-CoV-2 variants. This clone has a handful of counts. One junction end does not reproduce the germline sequence, and a read error may be involved. The method was immunoSEQ multiplex PCR; TCRdb's version includes in-frame clones alone and lacks a portion of them. Here the sample spans approximately 420,000 clones, about 88% being singletons. Germline assignment: CDR1 SSHAT and CDR2 FNYEAQ (reference sequence). The CDR3 sequence is 15 residues long. Treatment indicated: some 20 received Ad26.COV2.S at low or high dose, single or two shots; about 5 received placebo; per-sample allocation not given. Sample collection was performed on day 63 after the first vaccine or placebo injection.

This rearrangement joins TRBV7-7 to TRBJ2-7, with a possible D match to TRBD2 (7 bases). The sequenced sample was peripheral blood, obtained in a trial of Ad26.COV2.S vaccine versus placebo. The receptor comes from a person aged 18-65 years who received the Ad26.COV2.S COVID-19 vaccine or a placebo. For the CDR3, the DNA is TGTGCTAGCAGCTTAGCGGCGGGGGCAGGCTACGAGCAGTACTTC. Translating gives CASSLAAGAGYEQYF.